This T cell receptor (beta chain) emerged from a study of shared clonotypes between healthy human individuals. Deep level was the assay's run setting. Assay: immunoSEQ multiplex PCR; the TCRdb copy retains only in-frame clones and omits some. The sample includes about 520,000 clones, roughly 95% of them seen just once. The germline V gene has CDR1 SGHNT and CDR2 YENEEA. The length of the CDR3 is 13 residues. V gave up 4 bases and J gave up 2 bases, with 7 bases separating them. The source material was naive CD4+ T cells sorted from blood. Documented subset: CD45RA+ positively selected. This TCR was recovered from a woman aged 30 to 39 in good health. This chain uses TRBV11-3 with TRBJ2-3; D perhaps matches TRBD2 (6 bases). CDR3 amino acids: CASSWDFTDTQYF. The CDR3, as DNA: TGTGCCAGCAGCTGGGACTTCACAGATACGCAGTATTTT.